The 27 T cell receptor beta chains below were found in one sample sequenced in a study of CD8 T cells in Susac syndrome. RNA totalling roughly 0.45 to 1 ug underwent reverse transcription with random hexamers. In TCRdb, the immunoSEQ multiplex PCR reads were re-called with MiXCR into one record per CDR3 protein. This table has about 200,000 distinct CDR3 sequences, around 96% appearing once. Specimen: CD4+ T cells from PBMCs. These receptor sequences come from a human donor with multiple sclerosis.

The CDR3 is CATSDQGIEQYF. The CDR3 DNA reads TGTGCCACCAGTGATCAGGGAATCGAGCAGTACTTC. V and J are TRBV24-1 and TRBJ2-7; D possibly corresponds to TRBD1 (5 bases). In germline, CDR1 is KGHDR, CDR2 SFDVKD. The CDR3 has 12 residues. Trimming took 3 bases from V and 6 from J, leaving 8 bases between them.

The chain combines TRBV20-1 with TRBJ1-5; TRBD1 matches at 8 bases. J lost 2 bases, V lost 5 bases, and 5 bases had no gene match. CDR3 length equals 14 residues. CDR1 DFQATT and CDR2 SNEGSKA come from the germline V gene (reference sequence). This CDR3 is CSALKTGGNQPQHF. The CDR3 DNA is TGCAGTGCTCTGAAGACAGGGGGCAATCAGCCCCAGCATTTT.

The gene calls are TRBV6-2 or TRBV6-3 and TRBJ2-4; weak D call: TRBD1 (6 bases). V was pared by 0 bases and J by 3 bases, with 12 bases between. The germline V gene encodes CDR1 MNHEY and CDR2 SVGEGT. This CDR3 has 16 amino acids. DNA for the CDR3: TGTGCCAGCAGTTACTCGCCTCAAGGGGGCAAAAACATTCAGTACTTC. Translated: CASSYSPQGGKNIQYF.

The chain combines TRBV6-6 with TRBJ2-7, with D hard to call. The CDR3 has 13 amino acids. Trimming took off 8 bases at V and 2 bases at J, with 13 bases between the two ends. CDR1 MNHNY and CDR2 SVGAGI come from the germline V gene (reference sequence). The CDR3 is CASAFAGTYEQYF. In DNA, the CDR3 is TGTGCCAGCGCGTTCGCAGGCACCTACGAGCAGTACTTC.

The V and J genes are TRBV30 and TRBJ2-7, with 8 positions matching TRBD1. CDR1 and CDR2 from the germline V gene are GTSNPN and SVGIG (reference sequence). The CDR3 is made up of 13 amino acids. Trimming removed 5 bases from V and 1 base from J; junction bases left unmatched: 4. The DNA for the CDR3 is TGTGCCTGGGCTACAGGGGGGTCCTACGAGCAGTACTTC. Translating gives CAWATGGSYEQYF.

The chain joins TRBV20-1 to TRBJ1-4; 7 bases agree with TRBD1. Looked up from germline, CDR1 is DFQATT and CDR2 is SNEGSKA (reference sequence). The junction had 13 bases not matched to a gene; V was cut back by 5 bases and J by 7 bases. The CDR3 extends over 15 amino acids. The DNA for the CDR3 is TGCAGTGCTCCTCCGAGGACAGGTGGGGGTGAAAAACTGTTTTTT. This translates into CSAPPRTGGGEKLFF.

V gene TRBV7-8 combines with J gene TRBJ2-1, with 11 bases lining up with TRBD2. Germline V gene sequence: CDR1 SGHVS, CDR2 FQNEAQ. CDR3 size: 15 residues. V gave up 7 bases and J gave up 3 bases; unmatched junction bases: 5. The DNA of the CDR3 is TGTGCCAGCACCTCAACTAGCGGGAGCTACAATGAGCAGTTCTTC. Residues: CASTSTSGSYNEQFF.

The gene calls are TRBV7-3 and TRBJ2-1, with D unclear. This CDR3 comprises 15 residues. Germline loops: CDR1 SGHTA, CDR2 FQGTGA. The V and J ends lost 4 bases and 2 bases respectively, with 12 bases between them. CDR3 in amino acids: CASSSGSSTYNEQFF. CDR3 bases: TGTGCCAGCAGCTCGGGCAGCTCTACCTACAATGAGCAGTTCTTC.

The chain employs TRBV24-1 and TRBJ1-2, with a weak D call TRBD1 (5 bases). CDR1 KGHDR and CDR2 SFDVKD come from the germline V gene. The CDR3 totals 15 residues. V was pared by 4 bases and J by 8 bases, with 19 bases between. The CDR3 coding sequence is TGTGCCACCAGTGACGACAGCTCTAGGGTAGAAGGCTACACCTTC. Protein: CATSDDSSRVEGYTF.

This chain links TRBV2 with TRBJ1-1; D is unresolved. Germline V CDR1 and CDR2: SNHLY, FYNNEI. The CDR3 extends over 14 amino acids. Trimming took off 8 bases at V and 5 bases at J, with 18 bases between the two ends. CDR3 sequence (DNA): TGTGCCAGCCACACGCCGGGCAGAGGGACTGAAGCTTTCTTT. This translates into CASHTPGRGTEAFF.

This rearrangement joins TRBV15 to TRBJ2-1; no firm D call. CDR1 and CDR2 from the germline V gene are LNHNV and YYDKDF (reference sequence). The CDR3 is made up of 15 amino acids. V gave up 2 bases and J gave up 15 bases, with 23 bases separating them. CDR3 residues: CATSRPSSGRRRLFF. CDR3 DNA sequence: TGTGCCACCAGCAGACCGAGTTCGGGTCGGCGTCGGCTGTTCTTC.

This chain joins TRBV2 and TRBJ2-1, with D hard to call. Deletions cut 7 bases from V and 1 base from J, with 14 bases between. This CDR3 has 15 residues. Germline CDR1 is SNHLY and CDR2 is FYNNEI. Here the CDR3 reads CASINRGRSYNEQFF. The CDR3 DNA reads as TGTGCCAGCATTAATCGCGGAAGGTCCTACAATGAGCAGTTCTTC.

This clonotype showed up just once. The chain is built from TRBV5-4 and TRBJ2-7; tentative D call: TRBD1 (6 bases). The germline CDR1 and CDR2 sequences are SGHNT and YYREEE (reference sequence). V was shortened by 4 bases and J by 3 bases, with 17 bases between the two germline ends. The CDR3 extends over 15 amino acids. The CDR3 loop is CASSPGATTLYEQYF. The CDR3 DNA sequence: TGTGCCAGCAGCCCAGGGGCCACAACACTCTACGAGCAGTACTTC.

The V call is TRBV10-3, the J call TRBJ2-3; D remains ambiguous. Trimming took off 0 bases at V and 5 bases at J, with 3 bases between the two ends. Germline loops: CDR1 ENHRY, CDR2 SYGVKD. This CDR3 is 12 amino acids long. CDR3 DNA sequence: TGTGCCATCAGTGAGTCTCTAGATACGCAGTATTTT. Amino acids: CAISESLDTQYF.

The rearrangement joins TRBV20-1 to TRBJ1-5, with D tentatively TRBD1 (5 bases). The V and J ends lost 0 bases and 2 bases respectively, with 14 bases between them. Germline CDR1 DFQATT, CDR2 SNEGSKA (reference sequence). The CDR3 is 16 residues long. The DNA for the CDR3 is TGCAGTGCTAGAGATCAGGGCAGAGGGCGCAATCAGCCCCAGCATTTT. Translating it yields CSARDQGRGRNQPQHF.

The chain joins TRBV24-1 to TRBJ1-5; tentative D call: TRBD1 (5 bases). Germline loops: CDR1 KGHDR, CDR2 SFDVKD. Trimming removed 4 bases at V and 5 bases at J, with 14 bases between. The CDR3 is made up of 15 amino acids. CDR3 nucleotides: TGTGCCACCAGTGACCCTGGGGCGCCGGATCAGCCCCAGCATTTT. Translation gives CATSDPGAPDQPQHF.

The chain couples TRBV30 to TRBJ2-7, with 7 bases matching TRBD1. There are 15 residues in the CDR3. Germline-derived CDR1 and CDR2 are GTSNPN and SVGIG (reference sequence). Trimming at V came to 0 bases and at J to 3 bases, leaving 8 bases not matched to a gene. The CDR3 loop reads CAWSVDRAGGYEQYF. In DNA, the CDR3 is TGTGCCTGGAGTGTAGATCGGGCAGGGGGCTACGAGCAGTACTTC.

This chain connects TRBV30 to TRBJ1-3; 8 bases fit TRBD1. V lost 3 bases and J lost 3; bases outside the gene matches: 7. CDR3 length: 15 amino acids. CDR1 is GTSNPN, CDR2 SVGIG, per germline (reference sequence). CDR3 region: CAWSLQGGGGNTIYF. The CDR3 region has the DNA TGTGCCTGGAGCTTACAGGGGGGAGGTGGAAACACCATATATTTT.

The rearrangement uses TRBV10-3 and TRBJ2-7; 7 bases map to TRBD1. The CDR3 loop spans 12 amino acids. The J segment lost 5 bases and the V segment lost 6 bases, leaving 4 bases of the junction unmatched. The germline V gene encodes CDR1 ENHRY and CDR2 SYGVKD. CDR3 coding DNA: TGTGCCATCAGAACAACAGGGGACGAGCAGTACTTC. Translation gives CAIRTTGDEQYF.

This rearrangement joins TRBV7-2 to TRBJ1-5; D remains ambiguous. The CDR3 is made up of 15 amino acids. Germline CDR1 and CDR2: SGHTA and FQGNSA. Trimming took 3 bases from V and 7 from J, leaving 16 bases between them. The CDR3 reads CASSLWVARTQPQHF. The CDR3 nucleotides are TGTGCCAGCAGCTTGTGGGTAGCGAGGACGCAGCCCCAGCATTTT. Looking up the rest from reference TRBV7-2 and TRBJ1-5 gives the full variable domain: GAGVSQSPSNKVTEKGKDVELRCDPISGHTALYWYRQSLGQGLEFLIYFQGNSAPDKSGLPSDRFSAERTGGSVSTLTIQRTQQEDSAVYLCASSLWVARTQPQHFGDGTRLSIL.

The gene calls are TRBV3-1 and TRBJ2-2; no firm D call. Germline CDR1 is LGHDT and CDR2 is YNNKEL (reference sequence). CDR3 length: 17 residues. Between the trimmed V and J ends, which lost 0 bases and 0 bases, there was a span of 11 bases. CDR3 DNA: TGTGCCAGCAGCCAAGATATCGGCAGGCCGAACACCGGGGAGCTGTTTTTT. It yields the protein CASSQDIGRPNTGELFF.

This chain connects TRBV20-1 to TRBJ2-7, with 11 bases lining up with TRBD2. Germline V gene data show CDR1 as DFQATT and CDR2 as SNEGSKA (reference sequence). Trimming at V came to 6 bases and at J to 2 bases, leaving 9 bases not matched to a gene. The CDR3 loop spans 15 amino acids. CDR3 nucleotide sequence: TGCAGTGCCAGATGGACTAGCGGGCGAGCCTACGAGCAGTACTTC. It specifies CSARWTSGRAYEQYF.

This rearrangement joins TRBV29-1 to TRBJ2-1, with D unclear. The CDR3 covers 12 residues. V lost 3 bases and J 2 bases, leaving 5 bases between the germline ends. The germline CDR1 and CDR2 sequences are SQVTM and ANQGSEA. The CDR3 coding sequence is TGCAGCGTTGACGAGGCCTACAATGAGCAGTTCTTC. Translation: CSVDEAYNEQFF.

The V call is TRBV9, the J call TRBJ1-2, with D hard to call. The V and J ends lost 2 bases and 7 bases respectively, with 18 bases between them. Germline CDR1 and CDR2: SGDLS and YYNGEE. The CDR3 loop spans 15 amino acids. The CDR3 loop reads CASSVSLPGIRGYTF. The CDR3 DNA reads as TGTGCCAGCAGCGTCTCACTCCCGGGGATTCGTGGCTACACCTTC.

The chain employs TRBV24-1 and TRBJ2-1; D gene ambiguous. CDR1 and CDR2 (germline): KGHDR, SFDVKD. V was cut by 5 bases and J by 0 bases, with 4 bases left in between. The CDR3 is 13 residues long. This chain's CDR3 is CATSASSYNEQFF. The DNA for the CDR3 is TGTGCCACCAGTGCCAGCTCCTACAATGAGCAGTTCTTC.

The CDR3: CASSGTLENEQFF. The CDR3 nucleotides read TGTGCCAGCAGTGGAACCCTGGAGAATGAGCAGTTCTTC. The J gene is TRBJ2-1, the V gene TRBV5-4; D gene ambiguous. CDR3 length: 13 residues. Germline-derived CDR1 and CDR2 are SGHNT and YYREEE (reference sequence). Trimming cost V 5 bases and J 7 bases, with 13 bases left between them.

This clonotype has only one observation. Here the CDR3 DNA reads TGCAGTGCTGATCGACTAGGCGGGGAGACCCAGTACTTC. Translation: CSADRLGGETQYF. The chain joins TRBV20-1 to TRBJ2-5; weak D call: TRBD2 (6 bases). Germline V gives CDR1 DFQATT, CDR2 SNEGSKA (reference sequence). The CDR3 spans 13 residues. Trimming stripped 5 bases from V and 5 bases from J, with 15 bases between.